The present T cell receptor (beta chain) was sequenced within a study of regulatory T cells in long-lasting Graves disease. Points from the study as a whole: Repertoires from persistent disease leaned toward TRBV28, TRBJ1-2 and TRBJ2-5.

Researchers made TCR beta libraries by using iRepertoire HTBI primers and running Arm-PCR on CDR3 regions. TCRdb reprocessed the multiplex PCR reads via MiXCR and lists one record per CDR3 protein. This sample has approximately 360,000 distinct CDR3 sequences, with more than 20% found just once. The CDR3 covers 15 residues. Per the germline V gene, CDR1 is SGHRS and CDR2 is YFSETQ. V lost 1 base and J lost 6, with 13 bases in between. This clonotype has at least ten counts. Its specificity is not known. The time point denotes: persistent/refractory GD, antithyroid drugs over 5 years with positive TRAb. The TCR library was made from RNA extracted from PBMCs.

The genes are TRBV5-1 and TRBJ1-4, with a possible D match to TRBD1 (5 bases). The sequence was collected from a woman aged 35 to 49 with Graves disease. The starting material was peripheral blood mononuclear cells (PBMCs), obtained when the disease was refractory, from a patient treated with antithyroid drugs. The CDR3 spells CASSLRERGDEKLFF. The CDR3, as DNA: TGCGCCAGCAGCTTGAGGGAGCGGGGCGATGAAAAACTGTTTTTT.